This T cell receptor beta chain appears in the sequencing data of a study of T cell responses to AZD1222 COVID-19 vaccine. V lost 7 bases to trimming and J lost 1 base, with 14 bases between them. This CDR3 spans 15 amino acids. Germline V CDR1 and CDR2: MNHNY, SVGAGI (reference sequence). Assay: immunoSEQ multiplex PCR; the TCRdb copy retains only in-frame clones and omits some. The sample gives some 110,000 clones, about 85% of which show up once; 3.5% to 5.5% is in the top ten. The V call is TRBV6-6, the J call TRBJ1-5; D is possibly TRBD1 (5 bases). This receptor was identified in an adult who received the AZD1222 COVID-19 vaccine. The sample was peripheral blood, taken 28 days after the second AZD1222 dose. The chain's CDR3 is CASTLVRDSNQPQHF. CDR3 bases: TGTGCCAGCACTTTGGTCCGGGACAGCAATCAGCCCCAGCATTTT.